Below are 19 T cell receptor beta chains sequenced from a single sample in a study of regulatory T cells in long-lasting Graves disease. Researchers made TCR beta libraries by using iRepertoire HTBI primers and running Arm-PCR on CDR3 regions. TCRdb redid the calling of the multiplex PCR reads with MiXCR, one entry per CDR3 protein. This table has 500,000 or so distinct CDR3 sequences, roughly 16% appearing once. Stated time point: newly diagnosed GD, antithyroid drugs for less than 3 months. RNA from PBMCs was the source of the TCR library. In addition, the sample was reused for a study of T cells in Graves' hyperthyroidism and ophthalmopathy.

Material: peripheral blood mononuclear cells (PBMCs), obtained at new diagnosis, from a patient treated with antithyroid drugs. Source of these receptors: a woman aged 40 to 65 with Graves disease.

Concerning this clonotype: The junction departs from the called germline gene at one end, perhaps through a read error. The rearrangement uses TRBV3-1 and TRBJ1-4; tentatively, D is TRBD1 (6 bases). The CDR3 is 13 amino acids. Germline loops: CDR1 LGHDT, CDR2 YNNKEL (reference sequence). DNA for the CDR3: TGTGTCAGCAGCCGGCGGACAGTAGGAAAACTGTTTTTT. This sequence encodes CVSSRRTVGKLFF.

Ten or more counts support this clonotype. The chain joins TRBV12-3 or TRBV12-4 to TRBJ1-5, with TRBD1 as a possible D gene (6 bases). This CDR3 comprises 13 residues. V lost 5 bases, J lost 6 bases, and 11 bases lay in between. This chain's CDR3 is CASSTGSSQPQHF. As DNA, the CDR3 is TGTGCCAGCAGTACAGGGTCCTCTCAGCCCCAGCATTTT.

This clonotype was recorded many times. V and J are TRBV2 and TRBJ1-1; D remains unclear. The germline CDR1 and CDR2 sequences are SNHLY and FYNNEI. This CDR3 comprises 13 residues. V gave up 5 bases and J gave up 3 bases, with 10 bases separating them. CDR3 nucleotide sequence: TGTGCCAGCAGTCCGGGGTGGCACACTGAAGCTTTCTTT. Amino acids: CASSPGWHTEAFF. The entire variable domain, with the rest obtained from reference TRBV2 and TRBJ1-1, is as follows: EPEVTQTPSHQVTQMGQEVILRCVPISNHLYFYWYRQILGQKVEFLVSFYNNEISEKSEIFDDQFSVERPDGSNFTLKIRSTKLEDSAMYFCASSPGWHTEAFFGQGTRLTVV.

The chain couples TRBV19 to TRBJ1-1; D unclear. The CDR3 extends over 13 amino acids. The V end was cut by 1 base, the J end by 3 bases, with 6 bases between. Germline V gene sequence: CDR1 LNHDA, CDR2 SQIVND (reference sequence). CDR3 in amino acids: CASSIGLDTEAFF. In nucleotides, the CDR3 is TGTGCCAGTAGTATAGGGTTGGACACTGAAGCTTTCTTT.

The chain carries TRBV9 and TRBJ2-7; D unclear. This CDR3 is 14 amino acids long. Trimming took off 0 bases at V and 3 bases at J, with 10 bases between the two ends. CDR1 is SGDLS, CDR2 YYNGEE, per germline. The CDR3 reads CASSVAKVLYEQYF. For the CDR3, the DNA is TGTGCCAGCAGCGTAGCGAAGGTTCTCTACGAGCAGTACTTC.

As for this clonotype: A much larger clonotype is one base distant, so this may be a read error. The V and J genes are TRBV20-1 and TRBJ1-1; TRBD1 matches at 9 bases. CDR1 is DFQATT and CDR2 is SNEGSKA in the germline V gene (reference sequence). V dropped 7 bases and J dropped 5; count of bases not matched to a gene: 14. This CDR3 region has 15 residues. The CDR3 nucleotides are TGCAGTGGTAGGAACAGGGGGCTTGGGATTACTGAAGCTTTCTTT. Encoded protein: CSGRNRGLGITEAFF.

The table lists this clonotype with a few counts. The CDR3: CASMASLYAGELFF. CDR3 nucleotide sequence: TGTGCCAGCATGGCTAGCTTGTACGCCGGGGAGCTGTTTTTT. The chain joins TRBV6-2 or TRBV6-3 to TRBJ2-2, with D maybe TRBD2 (5 bases). V lost 7 bases and J 6 bases, leaving 15 bases between the germline ends. The V gene's germline CDR1 is MNHEY and CDR2 SVGEGT. There are 14 residues in the CDR3.

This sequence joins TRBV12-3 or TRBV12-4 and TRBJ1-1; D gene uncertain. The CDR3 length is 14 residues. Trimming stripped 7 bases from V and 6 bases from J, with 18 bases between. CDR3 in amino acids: CASTPGRIPPEAFF. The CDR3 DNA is TGTGCCAGCACCCCCGGGAGGATCCCCCCTGAAGCTTTCTTT.

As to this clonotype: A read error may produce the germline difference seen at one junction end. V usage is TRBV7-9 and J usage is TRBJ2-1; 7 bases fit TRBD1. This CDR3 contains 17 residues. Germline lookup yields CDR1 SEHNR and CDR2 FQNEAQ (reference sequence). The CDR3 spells CASSFFKGALGYNEQSF. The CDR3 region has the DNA TGTGCCAGCAGCTTTTTTAAGGGGGCCTTGGGGTACAATGAGCAGTCCTTC.

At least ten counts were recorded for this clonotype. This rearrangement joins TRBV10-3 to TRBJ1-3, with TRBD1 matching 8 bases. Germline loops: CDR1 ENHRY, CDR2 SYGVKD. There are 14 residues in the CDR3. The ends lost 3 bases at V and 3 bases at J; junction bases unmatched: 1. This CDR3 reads CAISEQGGGNTIYF. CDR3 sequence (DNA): TGTGCCATCAGTGAACAGGGGGGTGGAAACACCATATATTTT.

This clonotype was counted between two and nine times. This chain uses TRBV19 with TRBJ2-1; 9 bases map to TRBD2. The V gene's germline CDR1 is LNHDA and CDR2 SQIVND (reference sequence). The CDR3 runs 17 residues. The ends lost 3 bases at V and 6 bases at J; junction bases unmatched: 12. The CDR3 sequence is CASSMYLSGLAANEQFF. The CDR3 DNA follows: TGTGCCAGTAGTATGTATTTGTCGGGACTAGCCGCCAATGAGCAGTTCTTC.

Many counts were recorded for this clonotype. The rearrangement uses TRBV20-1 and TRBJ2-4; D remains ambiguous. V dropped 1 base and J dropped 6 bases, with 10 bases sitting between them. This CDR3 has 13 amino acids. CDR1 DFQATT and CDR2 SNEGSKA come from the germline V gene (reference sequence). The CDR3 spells CSARAPLGNIQYF. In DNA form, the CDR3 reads TGCAGTGCTAGAGCCCCACTCGGAAACATTCAGTACTTC.

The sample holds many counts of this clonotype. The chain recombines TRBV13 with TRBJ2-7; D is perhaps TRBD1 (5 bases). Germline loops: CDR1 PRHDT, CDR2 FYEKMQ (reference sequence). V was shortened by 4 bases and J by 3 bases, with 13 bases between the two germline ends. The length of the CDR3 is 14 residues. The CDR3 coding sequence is TGTGCCAGCAGCTCATCCTCCGACAGCTACGAGCAGTACTTC. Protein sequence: CASSSSSDSYEQYF.

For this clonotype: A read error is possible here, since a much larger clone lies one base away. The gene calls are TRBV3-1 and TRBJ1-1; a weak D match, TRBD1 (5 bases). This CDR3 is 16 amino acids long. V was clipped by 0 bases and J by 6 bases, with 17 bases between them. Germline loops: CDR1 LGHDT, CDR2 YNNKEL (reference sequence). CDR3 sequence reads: CASSQERVRGMAEAFF. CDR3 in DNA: TGTGCCAGCAGCCAAGAGAGAGTGAGGGGCATGGCTGAAGCTTTCTTT.

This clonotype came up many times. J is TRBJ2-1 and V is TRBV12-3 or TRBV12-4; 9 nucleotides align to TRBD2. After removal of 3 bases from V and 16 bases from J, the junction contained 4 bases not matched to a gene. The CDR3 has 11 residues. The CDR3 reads CASSFVAGVFF. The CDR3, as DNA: TGTGCCAGCAGTTTTGTAGCGGGGGTTTTCTTC.

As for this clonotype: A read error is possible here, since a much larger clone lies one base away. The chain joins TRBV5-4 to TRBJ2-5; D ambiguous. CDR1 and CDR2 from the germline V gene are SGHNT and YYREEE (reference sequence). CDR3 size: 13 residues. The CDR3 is CASTNYFQETQCF. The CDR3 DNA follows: TGTGCCAGCACCAACTACTTCCAAGAGACCCAGTGCTTC.

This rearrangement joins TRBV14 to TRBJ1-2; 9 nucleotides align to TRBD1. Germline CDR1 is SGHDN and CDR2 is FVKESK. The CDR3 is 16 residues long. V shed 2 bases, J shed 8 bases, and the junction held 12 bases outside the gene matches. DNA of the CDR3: TGTGCCAGCAGCCAACTCCCGGGACAGGGTTCGGGGGGCTACACCTTC. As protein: CASSQLPGQGSGGYTF.

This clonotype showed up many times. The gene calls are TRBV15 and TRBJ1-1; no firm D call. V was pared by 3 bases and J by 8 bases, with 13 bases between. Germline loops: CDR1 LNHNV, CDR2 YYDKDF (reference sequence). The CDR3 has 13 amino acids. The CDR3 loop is CATSSFGQIEAFF. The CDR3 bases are TGTGCCACCAGCAGCTTCGGGCAGATCGAAGCTTTCTTT. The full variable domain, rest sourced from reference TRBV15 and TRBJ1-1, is DAMVIQNPRYQVTQFGKPVTLSCSQTLNHNVMYWYQQKSSQAPKLLFHYYDKDFNNEADTPDNFQSRRPNTSFCFLDIRSPGLGDTAMYLCATSSFGQIEAFFGQGTRLTVV.

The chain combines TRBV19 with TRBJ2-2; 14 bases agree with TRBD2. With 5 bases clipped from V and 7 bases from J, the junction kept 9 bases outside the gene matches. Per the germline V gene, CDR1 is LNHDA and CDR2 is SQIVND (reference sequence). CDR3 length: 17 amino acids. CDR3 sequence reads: CASSQTSGGAGVGELFF. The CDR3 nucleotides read TGTGCCAGTAGTCAGACTAGCGGGGGGGCCGGTGTCGGGGAGCTGTTTTTT.